This T cell receptor (beta chain) was observed in a study of cytomegalovirus exposure and HLA in healthy donors. Across the whole study: Within an early data release were around 80 million unique TCRs drawn from HLA-typed donors. Most genotyped donors, 75% to 85% of around 370, had Caucasian-associated genetic ancestry.

Concerning this clone itself: Its antigen remains unknown.

60 Vbeta and 13 Jbeta primers were used in PCR. Measured with immunoSEQ multiplex PCR; TCRdb has only the in-frame clones, and not every one. This table lists some 120,000 clones. Nominally healthy donors were sampled, though unrecorded immune exposures were likely. The CDR3 is made up of 12 amino acids. Germline V gene data show CDR1 as SGDLS and CDR2 as YYNGEE. V was clipped by 4 bases and J by 10 bases; unmatched bases: 7. Overall study findings and caveats: TCR beta sequences reportedly predicted most subjects' HLA-A and HLA-B alleles accurately.

Source material: PBMCs. The sequence was collected from a man under 40 in good health and CMV-seronegative. V usage is TRBV9 and J usage is TRBJ1-1, with 7 bases aligning to TRBD1. The CDR3 sequence: CASSPQRGRAFF. CDR3 coding DNA: TGTGCCAGCAGCCCCCAGAGGGGGCGAGCTTTCTTT.